Listed below are T cell receptor beta chains from one sample, sequenced in a study of regulatory T cells in long-lasting Graves disease. One entry per CDR3 protein results from TCRdb running MiXCR on the multiplex PCR reads. The sample lists a few hundred thousand distinct CDR3 sequences; 20% to 25% were seen once. The specimen was peripheral blood mononuclear cells (PBMCs), collected at new diagnosis, from a patient treated with antithyroid drugs. The source of these receptors is a female donor with Graves disease. Each CDR3 is given with its conserved first and last residue. The D gene is left open where the match is weak. Rows may omit the clone size; those that give it use once, few, many or a size class.

size,D,V,J,CDR3,DNA
medium-sized,TRBD2,TRBV7-2,TRBJ2-7,CASSAGLAGAYEQYF,TGTGCCAGCAGCGCGGGACTAGCCGGTGCCTACGAGCAGTACTTC
many,NA,TRBV10-3,TRBJ1-5,CAISDRPMGDQPQHF,TGTGCCATCAGTGATAGGCCCATGGGGGATCAGCCCCAGCATTTT
many,TRBD1,TRBV20-1,TRBJ1-6,CSARDYQGGSLHF,TGCAGTGCTAGAGATTACCAGGGGGGATCCCTCCACTTT
NA,NA,TRBV29-1,TRBJ2-4,CSVEGSGIQYF,TGCAGCGTTGAAGGGTCGGGCATTCAGTACTTC
NA,NA,TRBV7-2,TRBJ2-5,CASSMITGGGETQYF,TGTGCCAGCAGTATGATCACGGGGGGCGGGGAGACCCAGTACTTC
many,NA,TRBV6-2/TRBV6-3,TRBJ2-2,CASSYQGRFTGELFF,TGTGCCAGCAGTTACCAGGGCCGATTCACCGGGGAGCTGTTTTTT
NA,TRBD1,TRBV24-1,TRBJ2-7,CATSEPGQGSYEQYF,TGTGCCACCAGTGAACCGGGACAGGGTTCCTACGAGCAGTACTTC
many,TRBD1,TRBV19,TRBJ1-1,CAAGQGRNTEAFF,TGTGCCGCGGGACAGGGACGGAACACTGAAGCTTTCTTT
many,NA,TRBV30,TRBJ2-1,CAWGLIGDEQFF,TGTGCCTGGGGTCTTATAGGGGATGAGCAGTTCTTC
NA,TRBD1,TRBV27,TRBJ1-3,CASSARQGAGNTIYF,TGTGCCAGCAGTGCACGACAGGGGGCTGGAAACACCATATATTTT
NA,TRBD2,TRBV10-1,TRBJ2-3,CASSDPGLAGVGDTQYF,TGCGCCAGCAGCGACCCGGGACTAGCGGGAGTGGGAGATACGCAGTATTTT
NA,TRBD2,TRBV12-3/TRBV12-4,TRBJ2-7,CASRRSGTNYEQYF,TGTGCCAGCAGGCGGAGCGGGACCAACTACGAGCAGTACTTC
NA,TRBD2,TRBV7-3,TRBJ2-3,CASSLGDYRTDTQYF,TGTGCCAGCAGCTTAGGGGACTATCGCACAGATACGCAGTATTTT
NA,NA,TRBV6-1,TRBJ2-1,CASTSSRGNEQFF,TGTGCCAGCACCTCGAGCAGGGGTAATGAGCAGTTCTTC
many,NA,TRBV7-9,TRBJ2-4,CASSLDGSSNIQYF,TGTGCCAGCAGCTTAGATGGTAGTTCAAACATTCAGTACTTC
many,NA,TRBV18,TRBJ2-6,CASSPSRAAGANVLTF,TGTGCCAGCTCACCGAGTCGAGCCGCTGGGGCCAACGTCCTGACTTTC
many,NA,TRBV20-1,TRBJ2-7,CSARGGATGYEQYF,TGCAGTGCTAGAGGAGGAGCGACAGGATACGAGCAGTACTTC
few,TRBD1,TRBV5-8,TRBJ1-2,CASSRRGQAIRYTF,TGTGCCAGCAGTCGGAGGGGACAGGCTATTCGCTACACCTTC
many,TRBD2,TRBV7-8,TRBJ2-2,CASSLRLAGNTGELFF,TGTGCCAGCAGCTTACGACTAGCGGGAAACACCGGGGAGCTGTTTTTT
NA,TRBD1,TRBV25-1,TRBJ1-6,CATRTGWDNSPLHF,TGTGCCACTCGGACAGGTTGGGACAATTCACCCCTCCACTTT
many,TRBD2,TRBV12-3/TRBV12-4,TRBJ2-4,CASSFAPTSLSRGNIQYF,TGTGCCAGCAGTTTCGCACCGACTAGCCTCTCACGCGGAAACATTCAGTACTTC
NA,NA,TRBV3-2,TRBJ2-1,CASSQGTTAYNEQFF,TGTGCCAGCAGCCAAGGAACCACCGCCTACAATGAGCAGTTCTTC
many,NA,TRBV6-1,TRBJ2-3,CASSGTRTDTQYF,TGTGCCAGCAGTGGAACTAGGACCGATACGCAGTATTTT
NA,TRBD1,TRBV7-2,TRBJ1-5,CASSSGRGPGTGGEHF,TGTGCCAGCAGCTCGGGCAGGGGTCCCGGGACAGGCGGGGAGCATTTT
many,TRBD2,TRBV20-1,TRBJ2-7,CSASAGTSDAEQYF,TGCAGTGCGAGTGCCGGGACTAGCGATGCCGAGCAGTACTTC
many,NA,TRBV20-1,TRBJ2-7,CSARRQANSYEQYF,TGCAGTGCAAGAAGACAGGCGAACTCCTACGAGCAGTACTTC
once,NA,TRBV10-2,TRBJ1-5,CASSESGGAQPQHF,TGCGCCAGCAGTGAGTCTGGGGGGGCTCAGCCCCAGCATTTT
NA,TRBD1,TRBV28,TRBJ1-2,CASSGQGEANYGYTF,TGTGCCAGCAGTGGACAGGGGGAGGCTAACTATGGCTACACCTTC
many,NA,TRBV11-3,TRBJ2-6,CASSLSGGLGANVLTF,TGTGCCAGCAGCTTATCAGGCGGGCTTGGGGCCAACGTCCTGACTTTC
NA,TRBD1,TRBV7-9,TRBJ1-1,CASSELQGADTEAFF,TGTGCCAGCAGCGAACTACAGGGGGCTGACACTGAAGCTTTCTTT
many,NA,TRBV11-1,TRBJ2-3,CASSLWGGSTDTQYF,TGTGCCAGCAGCTTATGGGGGGGCAGCACAGATACGCAGTATTTT
NA,NA,TRBV29-1,TRBJ2-3,CSGIEGVSADTQYF,TGCAGCGGAATCGAGGGGGTAAGCGCAGATACGCAGTATTTT
many,NA,TRBV19,TRBJ2-7,CASSLFRDSSYEQYF,TGTGCCAGTAGTTTATTCCGGGACTCGTCCTACGAGCAGTACTTC
many,NA,TRBV11-2,TRBJ2-3,CASSSAPDGYSSTDTQYF,TGTGCCAGCAGCTCCGCCCCCGACGGATACTCTAGCACAGATACGCAGTATTTT
many,NA,TRBV7-9,TRBJ2-7,CASSLDRTSYEQYF,TGTGCCAGCAGCTTAGACAGGACGTCCTACGAGCAGTACTTC
many,TRBD2,TRBV20-1,TRBJ2-1,CSARLPTTSGRAYEQFF,TGCAGTGCTAGGCTCCCGACGACTAGCGGGAGGGCTTATGAGCAGTTCTTC
NA,NA,TRBV6-1,TRBJ2-1,CASSGTGLARGNEQFF,TGTGCCAGCAGTGGGACGGGGCTGGCCCGGGGTAATGAGCAGTTCTTC
many,NA,TRBV28,TRBJ1-2,CASIPSSRFGGYTF,TGTGCCAGCATCCCCTCCAGTAGGTTCGGGGGCTACACCTTC
many,TRBD1,TRBV4-1,TRBJ1-1,CASSLPKGQMNTEAFF,TGCGCCAGCAGCCTACCGAAGGGACAGATGAACACTGAAGCTTTCTTT
many,NA,TRBV11-3,TRBJ2-3,CASSSGLRTDTQYF,TGTGCCAGCAGCTCGGGACTTCGCACAGATACGCAGTATTTT
many,NA,TRBV28,TRBJ1-5,CASLGEGRRPQHF,TGTGCCAGCCTGGGGGAGGGCCGGAGGCCCCAGCATTTT
NA,TRBD1,TRBV12-3/TRBV12-4,TRBJ1-2,CASSQGGSDGYTF,TGTGCCAGCAGCCAGGGGGGGAGTGACGGCTACACCTTC
many,NA,TRBV7-8,TRBJ1-6,CASSSSGSSYNSPLHF,TGTGCCAGCAGCTCCTCAGGGAGCTCCTATAATTCACCCCTCCACTTT
few,NA,TRBV6-1,TRBJ1-5,CASSGTANQPQHF,TGTGCCAGCAGCGGGACCGCGAATCAGCCCCAGCATTTT
many,NA,TRBV12-3/TRBV12-4,TRBJ2-5,CASSFHSGTTGIQETQYF,TGTGCCAGCAGTTTTCATTCCGGAACCACAGGGATACAAGAGACCCAGTACTTC
many,NA,TRBV5-4,TRBJ1-1,CASSSGTSNTEAFF,TGTGCCAGCAGCTCCGGGACATCGAACACTGAAGCTTTCTTT
few,TRBD1,TRBV4-2,TRBJ1-6,CASSPERTGTDSPLHF,TGTGCCAGCAGCCCCGAAAGGACAGGGACGGATTCACCCCTCCACTTT
NA,NA,TRBV6-2/TRBV6-3,TRBJ2-3,CASSKGRGTTGTQYF,TGTGCCAGCAGCAAGGGACGGGGGACCACAGGTACGCAGTATTTT
many,NA,TRBV19,TRBJ2-7,CASSPRASDAYEQYF,TGTGCCAGTAGTCCCCGGGCTAGCGATGCCTACGAGCAGTACTTC
many,NA,TRBV5-1,TRBJ1-6,CASSLTGSPLHF,TGCGCCAGCAGCTTGACGGGCTCACCCCTCCACTTT
NA,NA,TRBV6-4,TRBJ1-1,CASSYAAGSTEAFF,TGTGCCAGCAGTTACGCTGCAGGGAGCACTGAAGCTTTCTTT
many,NA,TRBV24-1,TRBJ2-2,CATQNTGELFF,TGTGCCACCCAGAACACCGGGGAGCTGTTTTTT
many,NA,TRBV5-1,TRBJ2-1,CASSLALADNEQFF,TGCGCCAGCAGCTTGGCGCTAGCAGACAATGAGCAGTTCTTC
many,NA,TRBV7-6,TRBJ2-3,CASSFSGAPTDTQYF,TGTGCCAGCAGCTTCAGTGGGGCCCCCACAGATACGCAGTATTTT
many,NA,TRBV20-1,TRBJ2-1,CSPIVFDEQFF,TGCAGTCCCATTGTATTTGATGAGCAGTTCTTC
many,NA,TRBV7-2,TRBJ2-3,CASSPWGDTQYF,TGTGCCAGCAGCCCATGGGGGGATACGCAGTATTTT
NA,NA,TRBV27,TRBJ1-5,CANSTGPNSNQPQHF,TGTGCCAACAGTACGGGACCGAATAGCAATCAGCCCCAGCATTTT